The clone carrying this T cell receptor (beta chain) was counted only a few times. The data belong to a study of shared T cell receptors in the human thymus. The table came from immunoSEQ multiplex PCR; TCRdb's copy has only in-frame clones and leaves some out. This sample has under 850,000 clones, with over 75% found just once. The length of the CDR3 is 17 residues. Germline V gene sequence: CDR1 SGHNT, CDR2 YYREEE (reference sequence). V dropped 4 bases and J dropped 4; count of bases not matched to a gene: 12. These records were also assigned to another study, of human thymus T cells.

The source material was thymocytes. This sequence originates from a boy younger than two with a congenital heart defect. The chain uses TRBV5-4 and TRBJ2-1; TRBD2 matches 9 bases. The CDR3 sequence is CASSPASPSGKYNEQFF. The CDR3 DNA follows: TGTGCCAGCAGCCCAGCTTCTCCTAGCGGGAAATACAATGAGCAGTTCTTC.